The rows below give T cell receptor beta chains drawn from one sample of a study of molecular identifiers for immune sequencing clone quantification. TCRdb fed the PCR reads into MiXCR, producing one record per CDR3 protein. Among 300,000 to 400,000 distinct CDR3 sequences listed, 24% were seen once. What was sequenced was naive CD8+ T cells from blood, with Jurkat cell RNA spiked in. The source is a human donor in good health. Some libraries in this study had Jurkat cell RNA spiked in. Each CDR3 is given with its conserved first and last residue. A D gene is named only where the DNA matches it firmly. Where a row states a size, it is once, few, many or the class of an expanded clone; other rows omit it.

clone_size	j_call	v_call	d_call	cdr3_aa	cdr3_nt
many	TRBJ1-5	TRBV6-8	NA	CASSFYQPQHF	TGTGCCAGCAGTTTCTACCAGCCCCAGCATTTT
NA	TRBJ2-7	TRBV7-9	TRBD1	CASSFRQGPGEQHF	TGTGCCAGCAGCTTTCGACAGGGTCCCGGCGAGCAGCACTTC
few	TRBJ1-6	TRBV12-3/TRBV12-4	NA	CASAEGGFNSPLHF	TGTGCCAGCGCAGAGGGGGGGTTTAATTCACCCCTCCACTTT
NA	TRBJ2-3	TRBV30	TRBD2	CAWSLAGGPTDTQYF	TGTGCCTGGAGTCTAGCGGGAGGGCCCACAGATACGCAGTATTTT
NA	TRBJ2-3	TRBV7-9	TRBD2	CASSPRTSGGSRPFADTQYF	TGTGCCAGCAGCCCCCGGACTAGCGGGGGGTCCCGTCCCTTCGCAGATACGCAGTATTTT
many	TRBJ1-2	TRBV4-3	NA	CASSQDRETYGYTF	TGCGCCAGCAGCCAAGATCGTGAAACCTATGGCTACACCTTC
many	TRBJ2-3	TRBV5-6	NA	CASSLKGPTDTQYF	TGTGCCAGCAGCTTGAAAGGACCAACAGATACGCAGTATTTT
many	TRBJ2-7	TRBV30	TRBD1	CAWSSVTTGTNYEQYF	TGTGCCTGGAGCTCCGTGACGACAGGGACCAACTACGAGCAGTACTTC
NA	TRBJ1-1	TRBV7-6	NA	CASSLSSGDSEAFF	TGTGCCAGCAGCTTGTCAAGTGGGGATTCTGAAGCTTTCTTT
few	TRBJ1-4	TRBV6-5	NA	CASSYRPATNEKLFF	TGTGCCAGCAGTTACCGTCCGGCAACTAATGAAAAACTGTTTTTT
NA	TRBJ1-5	TRBV6-5	NA	CASSYSAAGNQPQHF	TGTGCCAGCAGTTACTCAGCCGCGGGCAATCAGCCCCAGCATTTT
NA	TRBJ2-3	TRBV20-1	NA	CSARDQAMRTDTQYF	TGCAGTGCTAGAGATCAGGCAATGAGGACAGATACGCAGTATTTT
many	TRBJ1-4	TRBV27	NA	CATGEAAHNEKLFF	TGTGCCACCGGAGAGGCAGCCCATAATGAAAAACTGTTTTTT
many	TRBJ2-5	TRBV29-1	NA	CSAEAGAEETQYF	TGCAGCGCAGAAGCAGGGGCTGAAGAGACCCAGTACTTC
NA	TRBJ2-5	TRBV10-2	NA	CASSEPRMGYETQYF	TGCGCCAGCAGTGAGCCCCGGATGGGGTATGAGACCCAGTACTTC
NA	TRBJ2-7	TRBV27	TRBD2	CASSFLLAGGVYEQYF	TGTGCCAGCAGTTTTCTCCTAGCGGGAGGGGTCTACGAGCAGTACTTC
NA	TRBJ2-1	TRBV7-8	TRBD1	CASSFRDRENNEQFF	TGTGCCAGCAGCTTCCGGGACAGGGAAAACAATGAGCAGTTCTTC
NA	TRBJ2-1	TRBV25-1	TRBD2	CASSDVAGLAYNEQFF	TGTGCCAGCAGTGATGTAGCGGGACTTGCCTACAATGAGCAGTTCTTC
few	TRBJ1-1	TRBV27	NA	CASSYGNERTEAFF	TGTGCCAGCAGTTATGGGAACGAACGGACTGAAGCTTTCTTT
many	TRBJ1-2	TRBV15	TRBD1	CATSRERGTGRYF	TGTGCCACCAGCAGAGAAAGGGGGACAGGCCGTTACTTC
NA	TRBJ1-2	TRBV4-3	NA	CASSQELGSNYGYTF	TGCGCCAGCAGCCAAGAGCTAGGGAGTAACTATGGCTACACCTTC
many	TRBJ1-1	TRBV7-9	TRBD1	CASSWKQGRETEAFF	TGTGCCAGCAGCTGGAAACAGGGGAGGGAAACTGAAGCTTTCTTT
many	TRBJ1-2	TRBV7-9	NA	CASSLASPLNYGYTF	TGTGCCAGCAGCTTAGCGAGCCCACTCAACTATGGCTACACCTTC
few	TRBJ2-7	TRBV6-2/TRBV6-3	TRBD2	CASSTDSGRAYEQYF	TGTGCCAGCAGTACGGATAGCGGGAGGGCCTACGAGCAGTACTTC
NA	TRBJ1-1	TRBV27	NA	CASSLGQPTEAFF	TGTGCCAGCAGTCTAGGACAGCCCACTGAAGCTTTCTTT
NA	TRBJ2-5	TRBV15	NA	CATSSTGTQKEPQYF	TGTGCCACCAGCAGCACCGGGACACAAAAAGAGCCCCAGTACTTC
few	TRBJ2-1	TRBV12-3/TRBV12-4	NA	CASSLGSGTEQFF	TGTGCCAGCAGTTTAGGTTCGGGCACTGAGCAGTTCTTC
many	TRBJ2-2	TRBV9	NA	CASSVGLDPITGELFF	TGTGCCAGCAGCGTTGGACTGGACCCGATCACCGGGGAGCTGTTTTTT
many	TRBJ1-1	TRBV3-1	NA	CASSQGRMNTEAFF	TGTGCCAGCAGCCAGGGACGGATGAACACTGAAGCTTTCTTT
NA	TRBJ2-3	TRBV7-2	NA	CASSSGVVSDTQYF	TGTGCCAGCAGCTCGGGCGTGGTTTCAGATACGCAGTATTTT
once	TRBJ1-1	TRBV12-3/TRBV12-4	TRBD1	CASSLDRDGTEAFF	TGTGCCAGCAGTTTGGACAGGGATGGAACTGAAGCTTTCTTT